The T cell receptor (beta chain) under discussion was sequenced for a study of immune cell composition in non-small cell lung cancer. V was trimmed by 4 bases and J by 5 bases, leaving 14 bases between them. CDR3 length equals 14 residues. The germline V gene encodes CDR1 SGHTA and CDR2 FQGTGA. This table comes from immunoSEQ multiplex PCR, and its TCRdb copy is limited to in-frame clones, with some not included. The sample records around 15,000 clones, more than 60% being singletons. General study findings and limits: In adenocarcinoma, maximal tumour-associated clone frequency tracked TIL tumour reactivity. It was not proven that tumour-reactive clones equal dominant tumour-associated clones.

Normal lung sampling was at least 3 cm from the tumour, as distant as possible. Turning to this clone: Antigen specificity is unknown.

A further study also used this sample, focusing on CD4 T cells in lung cancer. That study reports: Neoantigen-specific CD4+ T-cell clones and TCRs were isolated from blood. Most patients were former smokers with adenocarcinoma or squamous histology.

The sequenced material came from non-adjacent lung tissue. This TCR came from a human donor with non-small cell lung cancer. This chain joins TRBV7-3 and TRBJ2-5; possibly TRBD1 or TRBD2 for D (5 bases each). The CDR3 loop is CASSSGTFSETQYF. CDR3 coding DNA: TGTGCCAGCAGCTCCGGGACCTTTTCGGAGACCCAGTACTTC.